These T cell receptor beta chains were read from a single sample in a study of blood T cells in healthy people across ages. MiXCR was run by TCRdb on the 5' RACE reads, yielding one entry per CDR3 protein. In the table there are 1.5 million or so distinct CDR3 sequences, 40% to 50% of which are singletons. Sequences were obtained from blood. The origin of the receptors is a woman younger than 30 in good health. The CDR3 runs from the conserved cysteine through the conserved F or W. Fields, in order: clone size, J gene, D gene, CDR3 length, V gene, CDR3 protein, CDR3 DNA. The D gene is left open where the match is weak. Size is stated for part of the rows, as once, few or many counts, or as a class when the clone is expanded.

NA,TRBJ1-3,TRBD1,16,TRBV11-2,CASSLARTGAGNTIYF,TGTGCCAGCAGCTTAGCTCGGACAGGGGCTGGAAACACCATATATTTT
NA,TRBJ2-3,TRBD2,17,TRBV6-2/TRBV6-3,CASLDGRTGGPRDTQYF,TGTGCCAGCCTCGACGGACGTACGGGAGGGCCTCGAGATACGCAGTATTTT
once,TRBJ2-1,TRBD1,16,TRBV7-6,CASSLTPGTEINEQFF,TGTGCCAGCAGCTTAACCCCCGGGACAGAAATCAATGAGCAGTTCTTC
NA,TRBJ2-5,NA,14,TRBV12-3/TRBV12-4,CASSLGLRYNEQYF,TGTGCCAGCAGTTTAGGGCTGAGGTACAATGAGCAGTACTTC
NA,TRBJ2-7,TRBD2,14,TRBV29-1,CSGRTGLVYNEQYF,TGCAGCGGCCGCACGGGACTAGTTTACAATGAGCAGTACTTC
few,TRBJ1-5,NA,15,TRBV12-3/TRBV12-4,CASSRGGHSNQPQHF,TGTGCCAGCAGCCGGGGAGGTCATAGCAATCAGCCCCAGCATTTT
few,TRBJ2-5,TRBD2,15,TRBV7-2,CASTGLAGAGGTQYF,TGTGCCAGCACTGGACTAGCGGGGGCTGGTGGGACCCAGTACTTC
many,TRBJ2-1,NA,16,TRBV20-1,CSASGGTETIFNEQFF,TGCAGTGCTAGCGGGGGGACAGAGACAATCTTCAATGAGCAGTTCTTC
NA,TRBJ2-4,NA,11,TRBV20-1,CSARVSGIQYF,TGCAGTGCTAGAGTTTCAGGCATTCAGTACTTC
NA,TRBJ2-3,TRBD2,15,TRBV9,CASSVASGAGDTQYF,TGTGCCAGCAGCGTAGCTAGCGGGGCCGGAGATACGCAGTATTTT
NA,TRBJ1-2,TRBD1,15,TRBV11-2,CASSARDRANYGYTF,TGTGCCAGCAGCGCCCGGGACAGGGCTAACTATGGCTACACCTTC
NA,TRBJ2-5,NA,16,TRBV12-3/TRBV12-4,CASSLSLGGGQETQYF,TGTGCCAGCAGTTTAAGTCTTGGAGGGGGTCAAGAGACCCAGTACTTC
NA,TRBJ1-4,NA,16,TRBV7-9,CASSLGERGVNEKLFF,TGTGCCAGCAGCTTAGGTGAACGGGGAGTTAATGAAAAACTGTTTTTT
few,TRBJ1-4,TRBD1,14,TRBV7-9,CASSVAGGGEKLFF,TGTGCCAGCAGCGTAGCAGGGGGCGGTGAAAAACTGTTTTTT
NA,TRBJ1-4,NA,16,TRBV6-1,CASSEVAVGGNEKLFF,TGTGCCAGCAGTGAGGTGGCTGTGGGGGGTAATGAAAAACTGTTTTTT
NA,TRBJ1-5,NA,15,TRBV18,CASSPPQGTGQPQHF,TGTGCCAGCTCCCCACCCCAAGGAACGGGTCAGCCCCAGCATTTT
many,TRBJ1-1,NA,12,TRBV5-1,CASSLGQTEAFF,TGCGCCAGCAGCTTGGGGCAGACAGAAGCTTTCTTT
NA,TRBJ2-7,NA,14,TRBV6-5,CASSLRDDAYEQYF,TGTGCCAGCAGTCTGCGGGACGACGCCTACGAGCAGTACTTC
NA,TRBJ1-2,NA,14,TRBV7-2,CASSAVGGARGYTF,TGTGCCAGCAGCGCCGTAGGCGGGGCGCGTGGCTACACCTTC
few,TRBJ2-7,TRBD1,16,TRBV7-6,CASSLESTGGNYEQYF,TGTGCCAGCAGCTTAGAATCGACAGGGGGCAACTACGAGCAGTACTTC
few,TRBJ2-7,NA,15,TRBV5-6,CASSLVTRAFYEQYF,TGTGCCAGCAGCCTAGTTACTAGAGCTTTTTACGAGCAGTACTTC
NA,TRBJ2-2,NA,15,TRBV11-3,CASSLGHPNTGELFF,TGTGCCAGCAGCTTGGGACACCCGAACACCGGGGAGCTGTTTTTT
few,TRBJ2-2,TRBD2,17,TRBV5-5,CASSRVGGVKNTGELFF,TGTGCCAGCAGTCGCGTGGGGGGGGTGAAAAACACCGGGGAGCTGTTTTTT
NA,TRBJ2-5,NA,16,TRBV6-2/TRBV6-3,CASSRSSKLRQETQYF,TGTGCCAGCAGCCGTAGTTCAAAGTTACGCCAAGAGACCCAGTACTTC
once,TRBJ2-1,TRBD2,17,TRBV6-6,CASSYSSGTSGSGEQFF,TGTGCCAGCAGTTACTCCTCCGGGACTAGCGGGTCGGGAGAGCAGTTCTTC
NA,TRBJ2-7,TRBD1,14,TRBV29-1,CSVIGTGDSYEQYF,TGCAGCGTTATTGGGACAGGGGACTCCTACGAGCAATACTTC
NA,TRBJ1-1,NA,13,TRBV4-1,CAGSQGGNTEAFF,TGCGCCGGCAGCCAAGGAGGGAACACTGAAGCTTTCTTT
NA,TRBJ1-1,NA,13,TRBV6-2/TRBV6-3,CASSYAKTTEAFF,TGTGCCAGCAGTTACGCCAAAACCACTGAAGCTTTCTTT
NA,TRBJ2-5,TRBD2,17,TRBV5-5,CASSRSWTSGIGETQYF,TGTGCCAGCAGCCGAAGTTGGACTAGCGGGATTGGAGAGACCCAGTACTTC
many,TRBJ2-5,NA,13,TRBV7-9,CASSPPSMETQYF,TGTGCCAGCAGCCCACCCTCCATGGAGACCCAGTACTTC
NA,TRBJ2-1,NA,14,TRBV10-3,CAIRAGPLLDEQFF,TGTGCCATCAGGGCAGGCCCGCTTCTGGATGAGCAGTTCTTC
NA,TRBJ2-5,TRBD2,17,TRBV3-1,CASSQDGASGGWVTQYF,TGTGCCAGCAGCCAAGATGGGGCTAGCGGGGGATGGGTGACCCAGTACTTC
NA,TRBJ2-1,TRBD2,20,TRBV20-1,CSARAAGLAGGRTGSNEQFF,TGCAGTGCTAGAGCGGCGGGACTAGCGGGAGGGCGTACGGGTTCGAATGAGCAGTTCTTC
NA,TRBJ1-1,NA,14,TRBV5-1,CASSLELRNTEAFF,TGCGCCAGCAGCTTGGAGCTGCGAAACACTGAAGCTTTCTTT
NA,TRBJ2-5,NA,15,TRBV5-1,CTSSWGRGFQETQYF,TGCACCAGCAGCTGGGGTCGGGGATTTCAAGAGACCCAGTACTTC
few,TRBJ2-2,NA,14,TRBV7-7,CASSLVTNTGELFF,TGTGCCAGCAGCTTAGTCACGAACACCGGGGAGCTGTTTTTT
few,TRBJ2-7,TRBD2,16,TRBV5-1,CASSPRTSGGSYEQYF,TGCGCCAGCAGCCCGCGGACTAGCGGGGGATCCTACGAGCAGTACTTC
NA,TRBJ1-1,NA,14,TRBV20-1,CSAREYRQDGEAFF,TGCAGTGCTAGGGAATATAGACAGGACGGTGAAGCTTTCTTT
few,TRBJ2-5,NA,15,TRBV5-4,CASSFVGAYQETQYF,TGTGCCAGCAGCTTTGTAGGAGCTTACCAAGAGACCCAGTACTTC
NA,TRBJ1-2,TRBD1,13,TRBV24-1,CATSEGTGVGYTF,TGTGCCACCAGTGAAGGGACAGGTGTTGGCTACACCTTC
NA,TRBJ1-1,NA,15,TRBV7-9,CASSPPDRINPEAFF,TGTGCCAGCAGTCCTCCAGACAGGATAAACCCTGAAGCTTTCTTT
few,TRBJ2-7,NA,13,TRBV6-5,CASSYGGNYEQYF,TGTGCCAGCAGTTACGGCGGGAACTACGAGCAGTACTTC
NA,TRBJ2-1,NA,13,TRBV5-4,CASSWAVDNEQFF,TGTGCCAGCAGCTGGGCAGTTGACAATGAGCAGTTCTTC
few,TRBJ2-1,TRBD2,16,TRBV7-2,CASRATGTSGDNEQFF,TGTGCCAGCAGAGCCACCGGGACTAGCGGCGACAATGAGCAGTTCTTC
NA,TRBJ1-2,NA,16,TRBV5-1,CASSLNSGAIGGGYTF,TGCGCCAGCAGCTTGAACTCCGGGGCCATAGGCGGCGGCTACACCTTC
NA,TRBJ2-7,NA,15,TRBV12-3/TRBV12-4,CASSLGEKSSYEQYF,TGTGCCAGCAGTTTAGGCGAGAAGAGCTCCTACGAGCAGTACTTC
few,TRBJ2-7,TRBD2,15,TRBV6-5,CASSARTSGRREQYF,TGTGCCAGCAGTGCCAGGACTAGCGGGAGGCGGGAGCAGTACTTC
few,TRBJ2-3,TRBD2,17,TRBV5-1,CASSLRLAGGSADTQYF,TGCGCCAGCAGCCTACGACTAGCGGGGGGGAGCGCAGATACGCAGTATTTT
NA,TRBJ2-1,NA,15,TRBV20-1,CSARRPGHPYNEQFF,TGCAGTGCTAGACGACCGGGACATCCATACAATGAGCAGTTCTTC
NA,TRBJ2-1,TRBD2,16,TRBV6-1,CASRGQLAGGGNEQFF,TGTGCCAGCAGAGGCCAACTAGCGGGAGGAGGCAATGAGCAGTTCTTC
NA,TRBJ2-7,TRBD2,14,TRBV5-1,CASTIRAGNNEQYF,TGCGCCAGCACGATAAGAGCGGGAAACAACGAGCAGTACTTC
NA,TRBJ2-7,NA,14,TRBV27,CASSPMGALYEQYF,TGTGCCAGCAGCCCCATGGGGGCCCTCTACGAGCAGTACTTC
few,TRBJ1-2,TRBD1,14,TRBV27,CASSSAGQGYGYTF,TGTGCCAGCAGTTCGGCGGGACAGGGGTATGGCTACACCTTC
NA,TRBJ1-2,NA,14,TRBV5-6,CASSDLGMNYGYTF,TGTGCCAGCAGCGATCTGGGAATGAACTATGGCTACACCTTC
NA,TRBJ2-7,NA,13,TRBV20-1,CSASAGAPNEQYF,TGCAGTGCTAGTGCGGGGGCCCCTAACGAGCAGTACTTC